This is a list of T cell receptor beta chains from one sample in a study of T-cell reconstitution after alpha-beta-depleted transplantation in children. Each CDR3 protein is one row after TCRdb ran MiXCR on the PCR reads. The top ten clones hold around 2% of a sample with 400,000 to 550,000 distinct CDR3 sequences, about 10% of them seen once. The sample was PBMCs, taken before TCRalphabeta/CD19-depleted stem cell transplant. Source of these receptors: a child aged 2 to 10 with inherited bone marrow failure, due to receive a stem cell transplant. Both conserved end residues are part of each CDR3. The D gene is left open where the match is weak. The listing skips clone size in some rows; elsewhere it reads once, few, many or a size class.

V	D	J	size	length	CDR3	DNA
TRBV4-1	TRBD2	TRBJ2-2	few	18	CASSQDRVTSGRAGELFF	TGCGCCAGCAGCCAAGATCGTGTGACTAGCGGGAGAGCCGGGGAGCTGTTTTTT
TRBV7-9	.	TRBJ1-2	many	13	CASSLTDYYGYTF	TGTGCCAGCAGCTTAACGGATTACTATGGCTACACCTTC
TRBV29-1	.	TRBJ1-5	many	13	CSVRGAWDQPQHF	TGCAGCGTACGGGGGGCATGGGATCAGCCCCAGCATTTT
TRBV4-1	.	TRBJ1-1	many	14	CASSQDEGEARAFF	TGCGCCAGCAGCCAAGATGAGGGCGAGGCGAGGGCTTTCTTT
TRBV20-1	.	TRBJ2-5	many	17	CSARGGSVTHGGETQYF	TGCAGTGCTCGAGGGGGTAGCGTGACTCATGGGGGGGAGACCCAGTACTTC
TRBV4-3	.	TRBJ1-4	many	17	CASSQDLRGGSNEKLFF	TGCGCCAGCAGCCAAGATCTTAGGGGGGGGTCTAATGAAAAACTGTTTTTT
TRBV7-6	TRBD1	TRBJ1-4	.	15	CASSLSRGSNEKLFF	TGTGCCAGCAGCTTATCCAGGGGGTCTAATGAAAAACTGTTTTTT
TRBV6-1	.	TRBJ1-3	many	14	CASRGASRGNTIYF	TGTGCCAGCAGGGGGGCCTCCCGCGGAAACACCATATATTTT
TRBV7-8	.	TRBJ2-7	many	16	CASSSPLIGESYEQYF	TGTGCCAGCAGCTCCCCACTTATTGGGGAATCCTACGAGCAGTACTTC
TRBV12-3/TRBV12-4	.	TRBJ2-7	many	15	CASSPVGGPSYEQYF	TGTGCCAGCAGTCCCGTGGGGGGCCCCTCCTACGAGCAGTACTTC
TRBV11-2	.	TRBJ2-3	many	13	CASSTEAPDTQYF	TGTGCCAGCAGCACTGAAGCGCCAGATACGCAGTATTTT
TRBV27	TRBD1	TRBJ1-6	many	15	CASSWAGGGNSPLHF	TGTGCCAGCAGTTGGGCAGGGGGCGGGAATTCACCCCTCCACTTT
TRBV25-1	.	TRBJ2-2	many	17	CASSGFRALTNTGELFF	TGTGCCAGCAGTGGTTTTCGGGCGCTAACGAACACCGGGGAGCTGTTTTTT
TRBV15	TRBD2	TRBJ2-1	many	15	CATSVVSRRGNEQFF	TGTGCCACCAGCGTCGTTAGCCGGCGGGGGAATGAGCAGTTCTTC
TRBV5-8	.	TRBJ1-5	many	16	CASSLGWGMRNQPQHF	TGTGCCAGCAGCTTGGGTTGGGGGATGCGGAATCAGCCCCAGCATTTT
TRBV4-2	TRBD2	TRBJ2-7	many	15	CASSRGLEESYEQYF	TGTGCCAGCAGCCGGGGACTAGAAGAATCCTACGAGCAGTACTTC
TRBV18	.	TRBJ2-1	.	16	CASSPFSGRSYNEQFF	TGTGCCAGCTCACCATTCTCCGGGCGCTCCTACAATGAGCAGTTCTTC
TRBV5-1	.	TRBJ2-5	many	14	CASSLLEGTETQYF	TGCGCCAGCAGCTTATTGGAAGGCACCGAGACCCAGTACTTC
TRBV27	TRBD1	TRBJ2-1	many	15	CASSLGTGGRNEQFF	TGTGCCAGCAGTTTAGGGACAGGGGGCCGAAATGAGCAGTTCTTC
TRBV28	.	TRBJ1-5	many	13	CASSLNVDQPQHF	TGTGCCAGCAGTTTGAATGTCGATCAGCCCCAGCATTTT
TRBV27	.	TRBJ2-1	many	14	CASSLLAGLGEQFF	TGTGCCAGCAGTTTATTGGCAGGCCTGGGTGAGCAGTTCTTC
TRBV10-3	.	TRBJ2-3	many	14	CAISYGRGGDTQYF	TGTGCCATCAGTTACGGTCGGGGTGGAGATACGCAGTATTTT
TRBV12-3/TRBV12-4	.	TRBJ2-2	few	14	CASIGLSNTGELFF	TGTGCCAGTATTGGGCTCTCGAACACCGGGGAGCTGTTTTTT
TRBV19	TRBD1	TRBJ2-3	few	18	CASSIDFGTGTGTDTQYF	TGTGCCAGTAGTATAGATTTTGGGACAGGGACCGGCACAGATACGCAGTATTTT
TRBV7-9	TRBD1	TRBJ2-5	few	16	CASSRGTGGSEETQYF	TGTGCCAGCAGCAGAGGGACAGGGGGCTCAGAAGAGACCCAGTACTTC
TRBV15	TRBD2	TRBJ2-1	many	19	CATSRGSLLAGGGGDEQFF	TGTGCCACCAGCAGAGGGTCCCTCCTAGCGGGAGGGGGAGGAGATGAGCAGTTCTTC
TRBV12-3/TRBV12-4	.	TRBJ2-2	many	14	CASILGQGAGELFF	.
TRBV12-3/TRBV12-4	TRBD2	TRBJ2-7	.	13	CASSPSWEGEQYF	TGTGCCAGCAGCCCCAGTTGGGAGGGCGAGCAGTACTTC
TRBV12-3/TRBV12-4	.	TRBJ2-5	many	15	CASSLTLQGPETQYF	TGTGCCAGCAGTTTAACCCTACAGGGTCCAGAGACCCAGTACTTC
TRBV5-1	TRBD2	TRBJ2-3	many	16	CASSYAAGGGTDTQYF	TGCGCCAGCAGCTACGCGGCGGGAGGGGGCACAGATACGCAGTATTTT
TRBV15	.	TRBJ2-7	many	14	CATSRAPGVDEQYF	TGTGCCACCAGCCGAGCTCCCGGGGTGGACGAGCAGTACTTC
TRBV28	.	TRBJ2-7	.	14	CASSSRLESYEQYF	TGTGCCAGCAGTTCCCGACTAGAGTCCTACGAGCAGTACTTC
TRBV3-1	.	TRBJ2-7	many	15	CASSQETSRIDEQYF	TGTGCCAGCAGCCAAGAAACTAGTAGGATCGACGAGCAGTACTTC
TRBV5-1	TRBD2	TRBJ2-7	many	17	CASSLGMEGTSFYEQYF	TGCGCCAGCAGCTTGGGGATGGAGGGGACTAGCTTCTACGAGCAGTACTTC
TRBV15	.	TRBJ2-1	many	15	CATSRDGDSYNEQFF	TGTGCCACCAGCAGAGATGGGGACTCCTACAATGAGCAGTTCTTC
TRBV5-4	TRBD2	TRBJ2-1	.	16	CASSGGLERVNNEQFF	TGTGCCAGCAGCGGGGGACTAGAAAGGGTGAACAATGAGCAGTTCTTC
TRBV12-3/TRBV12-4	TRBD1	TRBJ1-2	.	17	CASSPTASDRVVYGYTF	TGTGCCAGCAGTCCCACCGCATCCGACAGGGTCGTCTATGGCTACACCTTC
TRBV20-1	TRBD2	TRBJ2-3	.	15	CSAALAGVRADTQYF	TGCAGTGCTGCACTAGCGGGAGTGAGGGCAGATACGCAGTATTTT
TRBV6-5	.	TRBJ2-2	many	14	CASIIQGNTGELFF	TGTGCCAGCATTATTCAGGGGAACACCGGGGAGCTGTTTTTT
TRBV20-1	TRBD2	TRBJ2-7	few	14	CSARERGGHYEQYF	TGCAGTGCTAGAGAGCGGGGGGGGCACTACGAGCAGTACTTC
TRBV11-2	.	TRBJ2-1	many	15	CASSLVVADNNEQFF	TGTGCCAGCAGCTTAGTTGTAGCGGACAATAATGAGCAGTTCTTC
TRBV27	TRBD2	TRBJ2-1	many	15	CASSEPGLGGNEQFF	TGTGCCAGCAGTGAGCCGGGACTAGGGGGTAATGAGCAGTTCTTC
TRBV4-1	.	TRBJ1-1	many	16	CASSPPGGAMNTEAFF	TGCGCCAGTAGCCCTCCCGGCGGGGCCATGAACACTGAAGCTTTCTTT
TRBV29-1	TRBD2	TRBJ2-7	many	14	CSVVTSGSSYEQYF	TGCAGCGTGGTTACTAGCGGGAGCTCCTACGAGCAGTACTTC
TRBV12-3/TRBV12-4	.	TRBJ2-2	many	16	CASSGLTRTPGGELFF	TGTGCCAGCAGCGGCCTAACTCGGACTCCTGGCGGGGAGCTGTTTTTT
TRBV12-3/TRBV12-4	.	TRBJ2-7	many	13	CASSLHSSYEQYF	TGTGCCAGCAGTTTACACAGCTCCTACGAGCAGTACTTC